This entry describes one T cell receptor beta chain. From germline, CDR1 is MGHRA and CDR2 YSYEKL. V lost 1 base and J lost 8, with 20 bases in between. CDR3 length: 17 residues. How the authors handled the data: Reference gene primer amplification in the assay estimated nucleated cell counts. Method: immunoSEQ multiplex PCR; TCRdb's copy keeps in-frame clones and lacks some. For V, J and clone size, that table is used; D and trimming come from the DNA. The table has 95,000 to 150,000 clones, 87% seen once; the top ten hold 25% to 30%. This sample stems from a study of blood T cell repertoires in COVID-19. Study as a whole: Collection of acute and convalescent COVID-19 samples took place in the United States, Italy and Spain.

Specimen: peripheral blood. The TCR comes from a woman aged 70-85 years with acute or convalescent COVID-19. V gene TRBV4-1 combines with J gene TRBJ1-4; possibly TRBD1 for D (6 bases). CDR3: CASSQVATTGVEEKLFF. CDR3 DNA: TGCGCCAGCAGCCAAGTCGCGACGACAGGAGTGGAAGAAAAACTGTTTTTT.